Below, one T cell receptor (beta chain) is given with its context. These data come from a study of T cell changes during pregnancy in multiple sclerosis. TCRdb's table, derived via immunoSEQ multiplex PCR, lists solely in-frame clones and lacks some. The sample yields tens of thousands of clones, 70% to 90% seen once. The V gene's germline CDR1 is SGDLS and CDR2 YYNGEE. This CDR3 is 16 amino acids long. V was cut by 2 bases and J by 1 base, with 16 bases left in between. The J gene is TRBJ2-7, the V gene TRBV9; D perhaps matches TRBD2 (5 bases). The sequence was obtained from a female donor with multiple sclerosis, enrolled in a pregnancy study. The specimen was CD4+ T cells from peripheral blood mononuclear cells, collected in the first trimester of pregnancy. The CDR3 sequence: CASSVSPSTRSYEQYF. As DNA, the CDR3 is TGTGCCAGCAGCGTCTCCCCCTCAACTAGGTCCTACGAGCAGTACTTC.